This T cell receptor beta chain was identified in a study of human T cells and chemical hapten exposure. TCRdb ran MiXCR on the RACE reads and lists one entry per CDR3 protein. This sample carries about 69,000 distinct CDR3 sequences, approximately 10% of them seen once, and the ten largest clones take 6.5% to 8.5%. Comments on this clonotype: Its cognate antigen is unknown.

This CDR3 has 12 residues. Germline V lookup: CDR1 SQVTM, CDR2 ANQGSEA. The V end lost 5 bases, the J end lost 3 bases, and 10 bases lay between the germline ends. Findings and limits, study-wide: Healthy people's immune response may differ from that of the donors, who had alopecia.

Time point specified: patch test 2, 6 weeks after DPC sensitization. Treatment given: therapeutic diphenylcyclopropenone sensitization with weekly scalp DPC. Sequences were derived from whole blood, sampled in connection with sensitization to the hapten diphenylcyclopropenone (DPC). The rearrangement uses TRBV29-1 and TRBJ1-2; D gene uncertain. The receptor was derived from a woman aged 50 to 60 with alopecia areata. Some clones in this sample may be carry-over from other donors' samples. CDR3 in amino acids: CSVSAYDYGYTF. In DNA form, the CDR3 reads TGCAGCGTTTCCGCGTATGACTATGGCTACACCTTC.